A single sample gave rise to the 17 T cell receptor beta chains below, sequenced in a study of cytomegalovirus exposure and HLA in healthy donors. PCR employed 60 Vbeta and 13 Jbeta primers. Generated by immunoSEQ multiplex PCR, the TCRdb table keeps only in-frame clones and is missing some. The sample shows over 80,000 clones, 70% to 85% of them seen only once. Sequences were obtained from PBMCs. These receptors were taken from a man aged 50 to 60 in good health and CMV-seronegative.

The gene calls are TRBV19 and TRBJ1-2; D unresolved. The CDR3 totals 14 residues. CDR1 LNHDA and CDR2 SQIVND come from the germline V gene (reference sequence). The germline V and J ends were trimmed by 6 bases and 5 bases, with 16 bases remaining between them. The CDR3 DNA reads as TGTGCCAGTAGCAGGACCGGGCGGGTTTATGGCTACACCTTC. Its protein product is CASSRTGRVYGYTF.

V is TRBV28 and J is TRBJ2-3; tentatively, D is TRBD2 (5 bases). Trimming shortened V by 7 bases and J by 3 bases, and 17 bases separated the two germline ends. The CDR3 extends over 15 amino acids. The germline CDR1 and CDR2 sequences are MDHEN and SYDVKM. CDR3 DNA sequence: TGTGCCAGCAAGGTAGAGGGTAAGGTGACAGATACGCAGTATTTT. Translating gives CASKVEGKVTDTQYF.

This sequence joins TRBV5-1 and TRBJ2-1; 12 bases map to TRBD2. The CDR3 is 16 residues long. CDR1 is SGHRS, CDR2 YFSETQ, per germline. J was trimmed by 5 bases and V by 4 bases; bases with no gene match: 7. CDR3 DNA: TGCGCCAGCAGCAAAGCCCTAGCGGGAGGGGACAATGAGCAGTTCTTC. This sequence encodes CASSKALAGGDNEQFF.

Of note for this clone: The germline gene is not matched at one end of the junction; a read error may be the cause. The genes are TRBV20-1 and TRBJ2-5; perhaps TRBD2 as D (6 bases). The tail of the sequence fits TRBJ2-7 better, so the J call may be wrong. Germline CDR1 reads DFQATT; CDR2 reads SNEGSKA (reference sequence). The CDR3 consists of 11 residues. The CDR3 is CRASEKYEQYF. The CDR3 bases are TGCAGAGCTAGCGAAAAGTACGAGCAGTACTTC.

This chain links TRBV4-2 with TRBJ2-7; D is perhaps TRBD1 (6 bases). CDR1 LGHNA and CDR2 YNFKEQ come from the germline V gene. Trimming left V 5 bases short and J 5 bases short, with 22 bases between. This CDR3 region has 16 residues. CDR3 DNA sequence: TGTGCCAGCAGCTACAATGGGACAAGGGGTCTCCACGAGCAGTACTTC. Translated, it gives CASSYNGTRGLHEQYF.

The chain is built from TRBV4-3 and TRBJ2-6; no reliable D call. Trimming stripped 0 bases from V and 4 bases from J, with 13 bases between. The CDR3 spans 17 residues. Germline V gene data show CDR1 as LGHNA and CDR2 as YSLEER. The CDR3 loop reads CASSQDIGSSGANVLTF. CDR3 sequence (DNA): TGCGCCAGCAGCCAAGATATTGGCAGTTCCGGGGCCAACGTCCTGACTTTC.

The chain carries TRBV5-5 and TRBJ2-7, with 9 bases aligning to TRBD1. This CDR3 is 12 amino acids long. CDR1 and CDR2 from the germline V gene are SGHKS and YYEKEE (reference sequence). The V gene end was trimmed by 3 bases and the J gene end by 9 bases; junction bases not matched to a gene: 4. CDR3 DNA sequence: TGTGCCAGCAGCTGGGACAGGGCGTGGCAGTACTTC. Protein: CASSWDRAWQYF. Full variable domain (outside the CDR3, taken from reference TRBV5-5 and TRBJ2-7): DAGVTQSPTHLIKTRGQQVTLRCSPISGHKSVSWYQQVLGQGPQFIFQYYEKEERGRGNFPDRFSARQFPNYSSELNVNALLLGDSALYLCASSWDRAWQYFGPGTRLTVT.

The CDR3 region is CASSLGRDRVSDEQYF. For the CDR3, the DNA is TGTGCCAGCAGCTTAGGGCGGGACAGGGTATCCGACGAGCAGTACTTC. The chain has TRBV11-3 and TRBJ2-7; the match to TRBD1 covers 9 bases. Trimming cost V 1 base and J 5 bases; bases outside gene matches: 9. Per the germline V gene, CDR1 is SGHNT and CDR2 is YENEEA. The CDR3 contains 16 residues.

The chain combines TRBV7-2 with TRBJ2-7, with 8 bases matching TRBD2. From germline, CDR1 is SGHTA and CDR2 FQGNSA. Trimming at V came to 1 base and at J to 9 bases, leaving 11 bases not matched to a gene. The CDR3 has 15 residues. CDR3 nucleotides: TGTGCCAGCAGCTTAGAACGGGAGGGCGGTCTCAGGCAGTACTTC. It codes for CASSLEREGGLRQYF.

The chain couples TRBV4-2 to TRBJ2-7, with D perhaps matching TRBD2 (6 bases). Germline values: CDR1 LGHNA, CDR2 YNFKEQ. Trimming pared 4 bases from V and 2 bases from J, leaving 24 bases between. The CDR3 covers 18 residues. CDR3 nucleotides: TGTGCCAGCAGCCTCAGGGTGGGTACTAGCTCCGTTACCTACGAGCAGTACTTC. It codes for CASSLRVGTSSVTYEQYF.

The gene calls are TRBV19 and TRBJ1-5, with 7 bases identical to TRBD1. From germline, CDR1 is LNHDA and CDR2 SQIVND (reference sequence). Trimming took 6 bases from V and 9 from J; bases not matched to a gene: 11. This CDR3 is built from 14 residues. CDR3: CASRTWDSSGPQHF. CDR3 DNA sequence: TGTGCCAGTAGAACGTGGGACAGCTCGGGGCCCCAGCATTTT.

In regard to this clone: At one of its ends the junction is not consistent with the germline gene, which may arise from a read error. The chain uses TRBV5-1 and TRBJ2-3, with 7 bases identical to TRBD2. Germline values: CDR1 SGHRS, CDR2 YFSETQ. The CDR3 is made up of 15 amino acids. DNA of the CDR3: TGCGCCAGCAGTTTGGCGGGAGATGTTACAGATACGCAGTATTTT. This encodes CASSLAGDVTDTQYF. Full variable domain (remainder filled in from reference TRBV5-1 and TRBJ2-3): KAGVTQTPRYLIKTRGQQVTLSCSPISGHRSVSWYQQTPGQGLQFLFEYFSETQRNKGNFPGRFSGRQFSNSRSEMNVSTLELGDSALYLCASSLAGDVTDTQYFGPGTRLTVL.

The chain combines TRBV29-1 with TRBJ2-3, with 9 bases that match TRBD1. Trimming took 6 bases from V and 5 from J; bases not matched to a gene: 9. Germline lookup yields CDR1 SQVTM and CDR2 ANQGSEA. This CDR3 is built from 14 residues. CDR3 sequence reads: CSVHPTGGVDTQYF. The CDR3 nucleotides are TGCAGCGTCCACCCGACAGGGGGGGTAGATACGCAGTATTTT.

The V and J genes are TRBV18 and TRBJ2-7; D gene unclear. CDR1 is KGHSH and CDR2 is LQKENI in the germline V gene. The V end was cut by 0 bases, the J end by 4 bases, with 7 bases between. CDR3 length: 13 amino acids. Here the CDR3 reads CASSPPGFYEQYF. CDR3 DNA sequence: TGTGCCAGCTCACCACCCGGGTTTTACGAGCAGTACTTC. The full variable domain, rest sourced from reference TRBV18 and TRBJ2-7, is NAGVMQNPRHLVRRRGQEARLRCSPMKGHSHVYWYRQLPEEGLKFMVYLQKENIIDESGMPKERFSAEFPKEGPSILRIQQVVRGDSAAYFCASSPPGFYEQYFGPGTRLTVT.

J is TRBJ2-7 and V is TRBV6-5, with TRBD1 as a possible D gene (5 bases). The V and J ends lost 0 bases and 4 bases respectively, with 7 bases between them. Germline lookup yields CDR1 MNHEY and CDR2 SVGAGI. CDR3 length equals 13 residues. The DNA for the CDR3 is TGTGCCAGCAGTTACTCGGACAAGTACGAGCAGTACTTC. Translating it yields CASSYSDKYEQYF.

V gene TRBV6-5 combines with J gene TRBJ1-5, with D unclear. V gave up 7 bases and J gave up 0 bases, with 4 bases separating them. Germline V gene sequence: CDR1 MNHEY, CDR2 SVGAGI. This CDR3 comprises 12 residues. The CDR3 DNA reads as TGTGCCAGCACCCATAGCAATCAGCCCCAGCATTTT. It encodes CASTHSNQPQHF.

The chain has TRBV5-4 and TRBJ2-3; 7 bases match TRBD2. Germline-derived CDR1 and CDR2 are SGHNT and YYREEE (reference sequence). This CDR3 has 14 residues. The ends lost 4 bases at V and 2 bases at J; junction bases unmatched: 4. CDR3 amino acids: CASSTKRDTDTQYF. The CDR3 nucleotides are TGTGCCAGCAGCACAAAGCGGGACACAGATACGCAGTATTTT.